The 6 T cell receptor beta chains presented below share a single source sample, sequenced in a study of shared clonotypes between healthy human individuals. Clones were sequenced by immunoSEQ multiplex PCR, and TCRdb holds only the in-frame ones, with some missing. This sample yields almost 750,000 clones, of which 55% to 80% are seen a single time; over 1.5% belongs to the top ten. The sample was memory CD4+ T cells sorted from blood. Subset given: CD45RA-negative fraction. These receptors originate from a woman between 25 and 40 years old in good health.

The gene calls are TRBV4-1 and TRBJ1-5; possibly TRBD1 for D (5 bases). Germline V gene sequence: CDR1 MGHRA, CDR2 YSYEKL. V lost 4 bases to trimming and J lost 10 bases, with 20 bases between them. The CDR3 is 15 residues long. CDR3 coding DNA: TGCGCCAGCAGCCTCACTGCAGGGTACCGTTCTCCCCAGCATTTT. Amino acid sequence: CASSLTAGYRSPQHF.

In its sample, this clone was seen a few times. V gene TRBV6-5 combines with J gene TRBJ2-5; 8 bases align to TRBD2. In germline, CDR1 is MNHEY, CDR2 SVGAGI. The trim removed 5 bases at V and 7 bases at J, leaving 9 bases unmatched. CDR3 size: 14 residues. The CDR3 DNA reads TGTGCCAGCAGTCCCCGGGAGGGAGGATGGACCCAGTACTTC. Protein: CASSPREGGWTQYF.

The sample holds many counts of this clone. This sequence joins TRBV6-1 and TRBJ1-4; D is undetermined. V lost 4 bases, J lost 4 bases, and 16 bases lay in between. This CDR3 has 16 residues. Germline CDR1 MNHNS, CDR2 SASEGT. CDR3 region: CASSGLLARLNEKLFF. The CDR3 DNA reads as TGTGCCAGCAGTGGGCTATTAGCCCGCCTTAATGAAAAACTGTTTTTT.

The chain links TRBV14 to TRBJ2-2; no reliable D call. The V gene's germline CDR1 is SGHDN and CDR2 FVKESK. CDR3 length: 13 residues. With 3 bases removed from V and 5 bases from J, the gap between germline ends came to 7 bases. CDR3: CASSQISTGELFF. The CDR3, as DNA: TGTGCCAGCAGCCAGATTTCTACCGGGGAGCTGTTTTTT.

This clone has just a few counts. The chain combines TRBV19 with TRBJ1-1; TRBD1 might be the D (6 bases). The CDR3 consists of 12 residues. The V end lost 4 bases, the J end lost 11 bases, and 14 bases lay between the germline ends. Germline CDR1 and CDR2: LNHDA and SQIVND (reference sequence). The CDR3 sequence: CASSSRGRKAFF. The CDR3 nucleotides read TGTGCCAGTAGTAGCAGGGGTAGAAAGGCTTTCTTT.

The chain has TRBV5-4 and TRBJ2-7, with 10 bases lining up with TRBD2. The V gene's germline CDR1 is SGHNT and CDR2 YYREEE (reference sequence). The ends lost 0 bases at V and 0 bases at J; junction bases unmatched: 3. The CDR3 loop spans 16 amino acids. CDR3 residues: CASSLGLAGGSYEQYF. In nucleotides, the CDR3 is TGTGCCAGCAGCTTGGGGTTAGCGGGGGGCTCCTACGAGCAGTACTTC.